The table lists the clone carrying this T cell receptor beta chain with a few counts. V lost 3 bases and J lost 9, with 6 bases in between. This CDR3 region has 11 residues. From germline, CDR1 is MNHNS and CDR2 SASEGT. Locally advanced or metastatic urothelial carcinoma was diagnosed in the patients. Each patient gave between 1 and 8 samples of peripheral blood mononuclear cells, which were collected pretreatment and during treatment. The data were produced by immunoSEQ multiplex PCR, yet TCRdb's version contains in-frame clones alone and is incomplete. Counted here are about 45,000 clones, roughly 88% occurring once; the ten biggest clones make up 3.9%. This record belongs to a study of PD-L1 blockade in urothelial cancer. On the study more broadly: About 90% of the roughly 29 patients were men who had bladder-origin urothelial cancer.

The TCR was taken from a man aged 80 or over with urothelial cancer. Source: PBMCs, taken around atezolizumab (anti-PD-L1) treatment. V is TRBV6-1 and J is TRBJ1-5; no clear D. In nucleotides, the CDR3 is TGTGCCAGCAGTGACAGCGCGCCCCAGCATTTT. Protein sequence: CASSDSAPQHF.